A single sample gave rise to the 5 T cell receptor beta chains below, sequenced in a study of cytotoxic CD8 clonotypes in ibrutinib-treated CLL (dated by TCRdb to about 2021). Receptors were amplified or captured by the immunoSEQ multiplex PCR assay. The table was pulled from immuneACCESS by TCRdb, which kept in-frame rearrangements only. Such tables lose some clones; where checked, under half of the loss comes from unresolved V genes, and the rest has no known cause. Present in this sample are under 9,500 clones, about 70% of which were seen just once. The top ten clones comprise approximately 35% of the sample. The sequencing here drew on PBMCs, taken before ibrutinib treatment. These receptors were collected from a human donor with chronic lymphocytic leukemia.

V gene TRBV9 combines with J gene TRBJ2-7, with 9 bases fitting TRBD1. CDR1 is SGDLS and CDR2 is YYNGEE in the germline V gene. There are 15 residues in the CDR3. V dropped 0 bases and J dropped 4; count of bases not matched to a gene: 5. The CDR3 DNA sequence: TGTGCCAGCAGCGTAGCTACAGGGGGCATTTACGAGCAGTACTTC. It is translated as CASSVATGGIYEQYF. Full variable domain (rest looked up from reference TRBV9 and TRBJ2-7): DSGVTQTPKHLITATGQRVTLRCSPRSGDLSVYWYQQSLDQGLQFLIQYYNGEERAKGNILERFSAQQFPDLHSELNLSSLELGDSALYFCASSVATGGIYEQYFGPGTRLTVT.

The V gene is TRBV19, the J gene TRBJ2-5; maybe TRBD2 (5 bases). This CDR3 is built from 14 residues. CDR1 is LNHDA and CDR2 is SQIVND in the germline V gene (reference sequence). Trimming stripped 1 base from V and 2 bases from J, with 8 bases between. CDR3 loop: CASSIGPGQETQYF. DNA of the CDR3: TGTGCCAGTAGTATAGGGCCGGGACAAGAGACCCAGTACTTC.

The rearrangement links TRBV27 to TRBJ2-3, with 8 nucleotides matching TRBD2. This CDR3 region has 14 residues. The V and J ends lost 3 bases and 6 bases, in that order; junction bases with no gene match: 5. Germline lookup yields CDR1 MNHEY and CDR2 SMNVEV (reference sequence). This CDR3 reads CASSLRASGDTQYF. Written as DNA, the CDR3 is TGTGCCAGCAGTTTGAGGGCTAGCGGGGATACGCAGTATTTT.

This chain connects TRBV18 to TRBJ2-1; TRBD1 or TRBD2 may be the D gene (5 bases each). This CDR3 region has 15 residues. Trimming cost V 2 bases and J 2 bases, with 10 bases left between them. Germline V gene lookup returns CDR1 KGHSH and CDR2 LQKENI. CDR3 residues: CASSPTQGAYNEQFF. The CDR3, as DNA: TGTGCCAGCTCACCAACTCAGGGAGCCTACAATGAGCAGTTCTTC.

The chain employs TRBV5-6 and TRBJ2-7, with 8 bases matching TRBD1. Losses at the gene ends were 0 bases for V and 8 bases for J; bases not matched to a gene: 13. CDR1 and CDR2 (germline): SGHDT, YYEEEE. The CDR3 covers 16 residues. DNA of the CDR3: TGTGCCAGCAGCTTGGTTCGTGAGACAGGGGAAAGAAAGCAGTACTTC. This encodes CASSLVRETGERKQYF.